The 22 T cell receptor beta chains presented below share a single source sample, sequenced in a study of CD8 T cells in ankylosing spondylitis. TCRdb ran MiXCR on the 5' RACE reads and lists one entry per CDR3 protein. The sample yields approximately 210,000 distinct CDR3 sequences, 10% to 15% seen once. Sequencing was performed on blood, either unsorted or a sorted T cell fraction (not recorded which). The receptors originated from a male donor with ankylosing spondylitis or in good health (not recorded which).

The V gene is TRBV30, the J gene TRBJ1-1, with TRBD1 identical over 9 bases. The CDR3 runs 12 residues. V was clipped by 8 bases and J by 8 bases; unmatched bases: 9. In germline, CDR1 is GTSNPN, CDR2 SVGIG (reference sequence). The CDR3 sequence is CALGYTGGEAFF. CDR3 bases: TGTGCCCTGGGGTATACAGGGGGCGAAGCTTTCTTT.

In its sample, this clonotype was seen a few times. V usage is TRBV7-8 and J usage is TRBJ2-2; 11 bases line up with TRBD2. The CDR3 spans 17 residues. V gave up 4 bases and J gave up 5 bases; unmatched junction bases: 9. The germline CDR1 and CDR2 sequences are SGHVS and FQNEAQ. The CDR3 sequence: CASSSLTSGSTTGELFF. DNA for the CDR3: TGTGCCAGCAGCTCTCTCACTAGCGGGAGTACGACCGGGGAGCTGTTTTTT.

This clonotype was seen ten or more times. CDR3 sequence: CSVEGNNYGYTF. Written as DNA, the CDR3 is TGCAGCGTTGAAGGTAACAACTATGGCTACACCTTC. The genes are TRBV29-1 and TRBJ1-2; D is ambiguous. V lost 1 base to trimming and J lost 2 bases, with 5 bases between them. Looked up from germline, CDR1 is SQVTM and CDR2 is ANQGSEA. CDR3 length: 12 residues.

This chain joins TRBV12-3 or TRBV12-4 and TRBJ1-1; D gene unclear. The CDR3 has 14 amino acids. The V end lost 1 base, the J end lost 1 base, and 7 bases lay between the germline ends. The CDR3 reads CASSLGPRNTEAFF. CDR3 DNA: TGTGCCAGCAGTTTAGGCCCTCGGAACACTGAAGCTTTCTTT.

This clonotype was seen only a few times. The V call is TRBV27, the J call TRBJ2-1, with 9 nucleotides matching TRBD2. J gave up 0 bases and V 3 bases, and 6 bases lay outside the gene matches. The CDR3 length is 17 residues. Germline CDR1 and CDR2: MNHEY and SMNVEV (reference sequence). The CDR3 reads CASSFLSSGVSYNEQFF. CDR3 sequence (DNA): TGTGCCAGCAGTTTTTTGTCTAGCGGGGTCTCCTACAATGAGCAGTTCTTC.

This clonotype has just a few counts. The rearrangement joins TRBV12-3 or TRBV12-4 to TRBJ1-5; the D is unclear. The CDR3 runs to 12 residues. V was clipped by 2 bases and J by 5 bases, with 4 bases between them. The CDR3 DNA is TGTGCCAGCAGTTTAACGTATCAGCCCCAGCATTTT. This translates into CASSLTYQPQHF.

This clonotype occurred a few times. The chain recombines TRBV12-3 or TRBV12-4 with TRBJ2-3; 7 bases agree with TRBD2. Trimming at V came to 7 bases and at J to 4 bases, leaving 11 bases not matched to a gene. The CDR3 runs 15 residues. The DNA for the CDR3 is TGTGCCAGCACTGGCGGGAGACTAGCCGCAGATACGCAGTATTTT. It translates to CASTGGRLAADTQYF.

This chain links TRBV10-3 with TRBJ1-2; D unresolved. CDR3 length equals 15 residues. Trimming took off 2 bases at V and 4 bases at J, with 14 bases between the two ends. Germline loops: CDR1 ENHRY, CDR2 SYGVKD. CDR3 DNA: TGTGCCATCAGTGAGAAAGACGCCCTGGGCTATGGCTACACCTTC. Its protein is CAISEKDALGYGYTF.

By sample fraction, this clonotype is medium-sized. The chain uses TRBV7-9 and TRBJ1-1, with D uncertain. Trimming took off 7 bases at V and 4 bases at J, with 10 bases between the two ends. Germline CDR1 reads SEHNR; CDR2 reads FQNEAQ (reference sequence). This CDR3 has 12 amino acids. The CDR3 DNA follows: TGTGCCAGCACCCCTGGGAGCACTGAAGCTTTCTTT. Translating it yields CASTPGSTEAFF.

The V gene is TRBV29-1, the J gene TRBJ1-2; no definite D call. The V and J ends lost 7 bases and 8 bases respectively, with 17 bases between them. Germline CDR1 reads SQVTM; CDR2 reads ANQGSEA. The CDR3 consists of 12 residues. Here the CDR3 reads CSAPGLSEGYTF. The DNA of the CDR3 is TGCAGCGCTCCTGGGCTCTCGGAGGGCTACACCTTC. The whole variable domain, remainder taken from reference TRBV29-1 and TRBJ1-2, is SAVISQKPSRDICQRGTSLTIQCQVDSQVTMMFWYRQQPGQSLTLIATANQGSEATYESGFVIDKFPISRPNLTFSTLTVSNMSPEDSSIYLCSAPGLSEGYTFGSGTRLTVV.

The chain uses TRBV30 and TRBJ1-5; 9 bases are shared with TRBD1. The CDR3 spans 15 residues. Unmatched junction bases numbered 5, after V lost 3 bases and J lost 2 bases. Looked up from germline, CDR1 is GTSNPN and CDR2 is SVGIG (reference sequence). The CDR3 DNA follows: TGTGCCTGGAGCTCGGGACAGGGAGGCAATCAGCCCCAGCATTTT. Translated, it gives CAWSSGQGGNQPQHF. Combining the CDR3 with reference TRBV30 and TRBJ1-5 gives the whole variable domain SQTIHQWPATLVQPVGSPLSLECTVEGTSNPNLYWYRQAAGRGLQLLFYSVGIGQISSEVPQNLSASRPQDRQFILSSKKLLLSDSGFYLCAWSSGQGGNQPQHFGDGTRLSIL.

CDR3 region: CASSLFHEQYF. For the CDR3, the DNA is TGTGCCAGCAGCTTATTTCACGAGCAGTACTTC. The rearrangement links TRBV11-2 to TRBJ2-7; D not certain. CDR3 length equals 11 residues. V lost 2 bases and J 5 bases, leaving 4 bases between the germline ends. Per the germline V gene, CDR1 is SGHAT and CDR2 is FQNNGV.

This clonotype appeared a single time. The DNA of the CDR3 is TGTGCCTGGAATCCTGGGGCGGGGAATGAAAAACTGTTTTTT. Translating it yields CAWNPGAGNEKLFF. V is TRBV30 and J is TRBJ1-4; D is possibly TRBD1 (5 bases). The CDR3 extends over 14 amino acids. Germline V CDR1 and CDR2: GTSNPN, SVGIG (reference sequence). V lost 4 bases and J 5 bases, leaving 14 bases between the germline ends. The whole variable domain, filled in from reference TRBV30 and TRBJ1-4, reads SQTIHQWPATLVQPVGSPLSLECTVEGTSNPNLYWYRQAAGRGLQLLFYSVGIGQISSEVPQNLSASRPQDRQFILSSKKLLLSDSGFYLCAWNPGAGNEKLFFGSGTQLSVL.

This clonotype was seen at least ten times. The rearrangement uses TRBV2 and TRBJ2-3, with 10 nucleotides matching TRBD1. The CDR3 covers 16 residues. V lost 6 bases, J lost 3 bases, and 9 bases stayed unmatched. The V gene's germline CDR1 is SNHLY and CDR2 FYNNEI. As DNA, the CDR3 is TGTGCCAGCAGGGACTCCGGGACAGGGGATACAGATACGCAGTATTTT. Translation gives CASRDSGTGDTDTQYF.

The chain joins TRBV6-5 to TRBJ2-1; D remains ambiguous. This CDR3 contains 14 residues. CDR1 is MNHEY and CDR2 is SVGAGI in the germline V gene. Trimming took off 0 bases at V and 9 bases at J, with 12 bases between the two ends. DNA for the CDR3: TGTGCCAGCAGTTACTCTTACTCCTTAGGTGAGCAGTTCTTC. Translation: CASSYSYSLGEQFF.

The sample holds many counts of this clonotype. Written as DNA, the CDR3 is TGCGCCAGCAGCTTGGGGACAGGGAGCGATCAGCCCCAGCATTTT. This gives the protein CASSLGTGSDQPQHF. The chain combines TRBV5-1 with TRBJ1-5; TRBD1 matches at 8 bases. CDR1 is SGHRS, CDR2 YFSETQ, per germline. V lost 0 bases, J lost 5 bases, and 4 bases stayed unmatched. The CDR3 totals 15 residues.

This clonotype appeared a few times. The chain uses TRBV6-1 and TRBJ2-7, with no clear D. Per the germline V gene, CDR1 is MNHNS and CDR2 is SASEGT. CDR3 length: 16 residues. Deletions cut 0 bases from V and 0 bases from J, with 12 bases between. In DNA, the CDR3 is TGTGCCAGCAGTGAAGCGGCCGGTAGCAGCTCCTACGAGCAGTACTTC. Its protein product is CASSEAAGSSSYEQYF.

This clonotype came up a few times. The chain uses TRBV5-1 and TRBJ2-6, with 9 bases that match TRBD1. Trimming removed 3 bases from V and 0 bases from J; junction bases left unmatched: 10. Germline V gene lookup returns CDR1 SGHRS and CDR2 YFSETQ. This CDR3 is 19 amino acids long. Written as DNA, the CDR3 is TGCGCCAGCAGCTCCTCATCCGGGACAGGGTCCTCTGGGGCCAACGTCCTGACTTTC. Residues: CASSSSSGTGSSGANVLTF.

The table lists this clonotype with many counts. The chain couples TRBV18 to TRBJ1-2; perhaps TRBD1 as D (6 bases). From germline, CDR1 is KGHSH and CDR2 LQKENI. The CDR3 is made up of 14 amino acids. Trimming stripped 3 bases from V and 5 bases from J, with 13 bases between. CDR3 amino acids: CASSPMDSGYGYTF. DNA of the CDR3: TGTGCCAGCTCACCTATGGACAGTGGATATGGCTACACCTTC.

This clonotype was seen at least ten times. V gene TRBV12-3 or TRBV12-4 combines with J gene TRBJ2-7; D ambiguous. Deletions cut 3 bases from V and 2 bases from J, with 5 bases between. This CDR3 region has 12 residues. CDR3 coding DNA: TGTGCCAGCAGTTTTGGTGCCTACGAGCAGTACTTC. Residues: CASSFGAYEQYF.

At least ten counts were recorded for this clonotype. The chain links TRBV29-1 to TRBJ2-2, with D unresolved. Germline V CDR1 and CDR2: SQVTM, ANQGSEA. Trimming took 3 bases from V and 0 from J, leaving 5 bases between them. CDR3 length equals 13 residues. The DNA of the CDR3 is TGCAGCGTTGAGGCCCCGAACACCGGGGAGCTGTTTTTT. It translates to CSVEAPNTGELFF.

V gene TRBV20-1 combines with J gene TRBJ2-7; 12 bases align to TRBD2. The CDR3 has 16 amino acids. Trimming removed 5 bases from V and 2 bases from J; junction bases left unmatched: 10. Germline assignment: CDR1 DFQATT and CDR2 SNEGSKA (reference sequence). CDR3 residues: CSAVGLAGKNAYEQYF. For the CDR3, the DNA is TGCAGTGCTGTCGGACTAGCGGGAAAAAATGCCTACGAGCAGTACTTC.